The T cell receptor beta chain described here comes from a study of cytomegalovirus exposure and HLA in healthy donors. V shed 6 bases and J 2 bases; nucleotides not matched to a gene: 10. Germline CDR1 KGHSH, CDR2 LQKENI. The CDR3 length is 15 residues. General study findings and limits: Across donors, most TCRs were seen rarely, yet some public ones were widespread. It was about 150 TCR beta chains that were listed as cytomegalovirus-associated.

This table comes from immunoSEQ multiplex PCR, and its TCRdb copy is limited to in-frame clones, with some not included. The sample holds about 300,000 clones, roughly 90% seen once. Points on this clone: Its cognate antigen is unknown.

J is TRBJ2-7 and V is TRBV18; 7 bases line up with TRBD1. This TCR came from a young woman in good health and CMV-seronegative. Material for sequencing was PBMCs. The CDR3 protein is CASSRAGQGAYEQYF. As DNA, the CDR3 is TGTGCCAGCTCCCGGGCGGGCCAGGGGGCCTACGAGCAGTACTTC.